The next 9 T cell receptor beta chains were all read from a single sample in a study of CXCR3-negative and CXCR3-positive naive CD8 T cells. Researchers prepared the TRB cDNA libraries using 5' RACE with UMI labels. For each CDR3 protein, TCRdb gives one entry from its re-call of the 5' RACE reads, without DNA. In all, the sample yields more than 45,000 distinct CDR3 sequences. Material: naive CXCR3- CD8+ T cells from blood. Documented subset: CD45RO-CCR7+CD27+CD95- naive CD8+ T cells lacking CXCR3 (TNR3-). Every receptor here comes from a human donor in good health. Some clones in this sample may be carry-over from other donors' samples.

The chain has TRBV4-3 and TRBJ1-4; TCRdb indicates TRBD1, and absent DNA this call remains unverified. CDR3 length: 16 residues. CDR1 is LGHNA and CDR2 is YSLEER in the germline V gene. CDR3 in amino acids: CASSHSTEATNEKLFF.

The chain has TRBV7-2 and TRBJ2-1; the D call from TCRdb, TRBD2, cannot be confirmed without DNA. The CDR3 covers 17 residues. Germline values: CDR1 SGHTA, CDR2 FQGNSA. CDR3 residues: CASSLSLARGGNNEQFF.

The CDR3 spells CATSRDRLAEGTGELFF. The chain uses TRBV15 and TRBJ2-2. Per the germline V gene, CDR1 is LNHNV and CDR2 is YYDKDF (reference sequence). This CDR3 comprises 17 residues.

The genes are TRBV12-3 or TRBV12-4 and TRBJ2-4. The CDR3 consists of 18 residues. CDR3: CASSELFGDMMAKNIQYF.

The CDR3 spells CASSLAGDTEAFF. The chain couples TRBV11-3 to TRBJ1-1; TCRdb's assignment of TRBD1 cannot be checked, as there is no DNA. This CDR3 has 13 amino acids. CDR1 and CDR2 from the germline V gene are SGHNT and YENEEA.

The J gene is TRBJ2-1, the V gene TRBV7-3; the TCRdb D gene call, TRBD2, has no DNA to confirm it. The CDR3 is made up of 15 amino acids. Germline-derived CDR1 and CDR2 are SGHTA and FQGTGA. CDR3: CASSLRGGAGNEQFF.

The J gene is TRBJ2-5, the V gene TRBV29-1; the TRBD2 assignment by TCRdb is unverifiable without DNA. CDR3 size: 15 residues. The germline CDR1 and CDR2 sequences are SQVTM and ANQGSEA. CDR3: CSVDKLAGGRETQYF.

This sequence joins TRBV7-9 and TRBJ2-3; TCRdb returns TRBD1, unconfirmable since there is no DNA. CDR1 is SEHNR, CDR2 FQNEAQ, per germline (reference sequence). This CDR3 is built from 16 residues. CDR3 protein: CASSLGTPGSGDTQYF. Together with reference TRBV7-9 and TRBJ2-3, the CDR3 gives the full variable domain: DTGVSQNPRHKITKRGQNVTFRCDPISEHNRLYWYRQTLGQGPEFLTYFQNEAQLEKSRLLSDRFSAERPKGSFSTLEIQRTEQGDSAMYLCASSLGTPGSGDTQYFGPGTRLTVL.

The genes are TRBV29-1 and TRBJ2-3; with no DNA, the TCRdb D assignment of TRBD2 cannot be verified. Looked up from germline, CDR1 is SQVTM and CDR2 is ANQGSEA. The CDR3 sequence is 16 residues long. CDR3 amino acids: CSVRGLAGGVTDTQYF.